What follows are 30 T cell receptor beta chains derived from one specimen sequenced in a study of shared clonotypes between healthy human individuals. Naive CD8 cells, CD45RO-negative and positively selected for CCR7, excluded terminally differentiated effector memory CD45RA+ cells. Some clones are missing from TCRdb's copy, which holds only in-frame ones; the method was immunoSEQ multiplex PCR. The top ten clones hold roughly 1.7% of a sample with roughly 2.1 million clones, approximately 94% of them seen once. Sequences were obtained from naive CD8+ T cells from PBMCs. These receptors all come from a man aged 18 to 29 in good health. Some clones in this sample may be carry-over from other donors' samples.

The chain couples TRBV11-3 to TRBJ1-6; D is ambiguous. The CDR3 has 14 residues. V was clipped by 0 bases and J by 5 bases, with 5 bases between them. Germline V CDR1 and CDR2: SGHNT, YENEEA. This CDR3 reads CASSLDSNNSPLHF. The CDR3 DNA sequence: TGTGCCAGCAGCTTAGACAGTAATAATTCACCCCTCCACTTT.

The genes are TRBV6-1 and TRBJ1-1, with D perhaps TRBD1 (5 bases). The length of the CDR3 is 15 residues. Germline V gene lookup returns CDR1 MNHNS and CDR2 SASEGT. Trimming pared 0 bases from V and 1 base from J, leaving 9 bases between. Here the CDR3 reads CASSEAGRQNTEAFF. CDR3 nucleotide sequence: TGTGCCAGCAGTGAAGCGGGACGGCAGAACACTGAAGCTTTCTTT.

The CDR3 DNA sequence: TGTGCCAGCAGTCCCGGGACAGGGGGCAACGAGCAGTACTTC. Translation: CASSPGTGGNEQYF. J is TRBJ2-7 and V is TRBV5-6, with 12 bases identical to TRBD1. The CDR3 runs to 14 residues. Germline lookup yields CDR1 SGHDT and CDR2 YYEEEE. V shed 5 bases, J shed 5 bases, and the junction held 5 bases outside the gene matches.

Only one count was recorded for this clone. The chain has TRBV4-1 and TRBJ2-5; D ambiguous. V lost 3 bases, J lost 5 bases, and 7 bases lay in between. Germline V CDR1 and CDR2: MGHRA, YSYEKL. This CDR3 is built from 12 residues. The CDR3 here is CASSHPKETQYF. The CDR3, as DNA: TGCGCCAGCAGCCATCCCAAGGAGACCCAGTACTTC.

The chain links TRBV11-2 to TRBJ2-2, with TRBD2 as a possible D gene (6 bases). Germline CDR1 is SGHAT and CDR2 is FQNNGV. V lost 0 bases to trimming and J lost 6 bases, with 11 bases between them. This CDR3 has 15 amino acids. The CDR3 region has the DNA TGTGCCAGCAGCTTAGAGCCCGGAGGGCCCGGGGAGCTGTTTTTT. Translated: CASSLEPGGPGELFF.

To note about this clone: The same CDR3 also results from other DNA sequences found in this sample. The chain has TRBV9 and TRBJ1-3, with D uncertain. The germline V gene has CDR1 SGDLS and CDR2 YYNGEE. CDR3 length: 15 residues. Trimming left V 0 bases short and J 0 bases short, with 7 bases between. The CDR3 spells CASSVEGGSGNTIYF. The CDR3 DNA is TGTGCCAGCAGCGTAGAAGGAGGCTCTGGAAACACCATATATTTT.

CDR3 nucleotide sequence: TGCGCCAGCAGTCCGCGGGACAGGCAAAACTATGGCTACACCTTC. Protein product: CASSPRDRQNYGYTF. V is TRBV10-1 and J is TRBJ1-2; TRBD1 matches 8 bases. This CDR3 has 15 residues. Germline V lookup: CDR1 WNHNN, CDR2 SYGVQD (reference sequence). J was trimmed by 2 bases and V by 5 bases; bases with no gene match: 7.

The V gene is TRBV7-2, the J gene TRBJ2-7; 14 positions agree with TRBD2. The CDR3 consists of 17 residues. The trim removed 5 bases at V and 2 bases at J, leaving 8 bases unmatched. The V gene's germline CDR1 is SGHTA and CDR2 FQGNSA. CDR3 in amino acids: CASSQGLAGGRPYEQYF. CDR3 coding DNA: TGTGCCAGCAGCCAAGGACTAGCGGGAGGCCGGCCCTACGAGCAGTACTTC.

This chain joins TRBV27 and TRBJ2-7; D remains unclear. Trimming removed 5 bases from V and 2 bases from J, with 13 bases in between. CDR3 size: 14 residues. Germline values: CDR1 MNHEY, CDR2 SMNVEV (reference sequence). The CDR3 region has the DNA TGTGCCAGCAGTCGGGCCACGCGGACCTACGAGCAGTACTTC. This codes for CASSRATRTYEQYF.

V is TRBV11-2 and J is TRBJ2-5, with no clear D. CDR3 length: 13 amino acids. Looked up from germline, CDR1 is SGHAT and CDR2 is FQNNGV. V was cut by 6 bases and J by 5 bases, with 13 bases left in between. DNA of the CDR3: TGTGCCAGCAGTGACGGTGGTGGGGAGACCCAGTACTTC. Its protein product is CASSDGGGETQYF.

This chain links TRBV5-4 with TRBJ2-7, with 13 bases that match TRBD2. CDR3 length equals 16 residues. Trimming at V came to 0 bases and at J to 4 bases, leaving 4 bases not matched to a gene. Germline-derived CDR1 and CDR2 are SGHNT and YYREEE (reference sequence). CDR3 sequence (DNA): TGTGCCAGCAGCTTGGCACTAGCGGGAGGGCCGTACGAGCAGTACTTC. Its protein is CASSLALAGGPYEQYF. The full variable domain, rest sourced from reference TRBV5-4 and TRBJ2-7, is ETGVTQSPTHLIKTRGQQVTLRCSSQSGHNTVSWYQQALGQGPQFIFQYYREEENGRGNFPPRFSGLQFPNYSSELNVNALELDDSALYLCASSLALAGGPYEQYFGPGTRLTVT.

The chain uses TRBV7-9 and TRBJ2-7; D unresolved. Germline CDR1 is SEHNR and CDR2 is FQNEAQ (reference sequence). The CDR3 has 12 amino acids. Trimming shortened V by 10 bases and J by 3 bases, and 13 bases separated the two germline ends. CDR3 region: CATGPRDYEQYF. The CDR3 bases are TGTGCCACCGGACCCCGCGACTACGAGCAGTACTTC. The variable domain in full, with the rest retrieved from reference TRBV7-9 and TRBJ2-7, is DTGVSQNPRHKITKRGQNVTFRCDPISEHNRLYWYRQTLGQGPEFLTYFQNEAQLEKSRLLSDRFSAERPKGSFSTLEIQRTEQGDSAMYLCATGPRDYEQYFGPGTRLTVT.

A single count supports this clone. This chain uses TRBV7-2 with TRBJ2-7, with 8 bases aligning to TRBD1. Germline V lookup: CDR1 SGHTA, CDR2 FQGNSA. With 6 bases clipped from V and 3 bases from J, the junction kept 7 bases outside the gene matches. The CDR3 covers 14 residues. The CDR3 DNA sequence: TGTGCCAGCAGTCCCGCAGGGGGCATCTACGAGCAGTACTTC. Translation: CASSPAGGIYEQYF.

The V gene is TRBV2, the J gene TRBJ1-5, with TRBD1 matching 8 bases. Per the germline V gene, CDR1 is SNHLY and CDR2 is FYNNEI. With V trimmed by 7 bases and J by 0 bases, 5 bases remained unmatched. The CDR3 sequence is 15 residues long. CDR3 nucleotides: TGTGCCAGCAAGGACAGGGCTTATAGCAATCAGCCCCAGCATTTT. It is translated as CASKDRAYSNQPQHF. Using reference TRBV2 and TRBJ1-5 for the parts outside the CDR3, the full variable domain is EPEVTQTPSHQVTQMGQEVILRCVPISNHLYFYWYRQILGQKVEFLVSFYNNEISEKSEIFDDQFSVERPDGSNFTLKIRSTKLEDSAMYFCASKDRAYSNQPQHFGDGTRLSIL.

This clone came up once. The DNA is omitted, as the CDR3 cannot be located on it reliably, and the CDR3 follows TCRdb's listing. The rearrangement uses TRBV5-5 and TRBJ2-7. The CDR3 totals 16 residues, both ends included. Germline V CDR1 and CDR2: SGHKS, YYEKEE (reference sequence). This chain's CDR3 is CASSFFVGPGSYEQYF.

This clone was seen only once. The CDR3: CASSEEFTASYEQYF. The CDR3 DNA follows: TGTGCCAGCAGTGAAGAGTTTACAGCATCCTACGAGCAGTACTTC. This rearrangement joins TRBV6-1 to TRBJ2-7; D uncertain. The CDR3 loop spans 15 amino acids. From germline, CDR1 is MNHNS and CDR2 SASEGT. With 1 base removed from V and 1 base from J, the gap between germline ends came to 11 bases.

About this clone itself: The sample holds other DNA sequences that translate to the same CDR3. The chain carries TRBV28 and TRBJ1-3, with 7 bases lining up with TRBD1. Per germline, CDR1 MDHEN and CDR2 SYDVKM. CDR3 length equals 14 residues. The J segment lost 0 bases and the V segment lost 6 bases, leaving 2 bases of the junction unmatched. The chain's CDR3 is CASRQGRSGNTIYF. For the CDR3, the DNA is TGTGCCAGCAGACAGGGGCGCTCTGGAAACACCATATATTTT.

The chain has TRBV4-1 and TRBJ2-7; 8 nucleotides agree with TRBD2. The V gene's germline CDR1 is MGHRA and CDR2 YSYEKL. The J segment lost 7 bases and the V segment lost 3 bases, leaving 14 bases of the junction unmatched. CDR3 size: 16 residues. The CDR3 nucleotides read TGCGCCAGCAGCCACCCCACAGGTGCTGGCGGGAGGGAGCAGTACTTC. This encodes CASSHPTGAGGREQYF.

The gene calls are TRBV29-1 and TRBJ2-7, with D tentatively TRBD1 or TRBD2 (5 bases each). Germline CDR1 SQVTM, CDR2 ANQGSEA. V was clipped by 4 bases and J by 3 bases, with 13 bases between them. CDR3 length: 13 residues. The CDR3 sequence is CSVAGPRDYEQYF. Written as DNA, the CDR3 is TGCAGCGTTGCGGGACCCCGTGACTACGAGCAGTACTTC.

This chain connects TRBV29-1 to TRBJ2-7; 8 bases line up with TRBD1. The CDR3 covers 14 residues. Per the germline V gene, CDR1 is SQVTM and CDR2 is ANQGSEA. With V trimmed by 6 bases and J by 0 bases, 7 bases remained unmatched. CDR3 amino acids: CSVLEGQDSYEQYF. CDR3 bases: TGCAGCGTCCTTGAGGGACAGGACTCCTACGAGCAGTACTTC.

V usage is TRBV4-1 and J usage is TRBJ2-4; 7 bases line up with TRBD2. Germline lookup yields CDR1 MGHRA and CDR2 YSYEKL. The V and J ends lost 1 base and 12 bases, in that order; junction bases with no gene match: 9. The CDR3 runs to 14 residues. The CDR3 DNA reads TGCGCCAGCAGCCAAGTTGGATGGGGGGGAGATCAGTACTTC. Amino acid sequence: CASSQVGWGGDQYF.

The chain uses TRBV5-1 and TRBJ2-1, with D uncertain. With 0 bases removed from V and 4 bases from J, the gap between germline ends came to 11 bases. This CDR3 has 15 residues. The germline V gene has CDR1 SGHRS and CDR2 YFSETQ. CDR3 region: CASSLVLRAYNEQFF. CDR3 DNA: TGCGCCAGCAGCTTGGTACTCCGAGCTTACAATGAGCAGTTCTTC.

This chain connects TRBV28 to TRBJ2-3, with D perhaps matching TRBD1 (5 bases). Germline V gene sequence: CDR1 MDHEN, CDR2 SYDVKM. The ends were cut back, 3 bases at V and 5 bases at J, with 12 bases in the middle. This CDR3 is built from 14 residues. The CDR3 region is CASSFIGVGDTQYF. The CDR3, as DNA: TGTGCCAGCAGTTTTATAGGGGTAGGAGATACGCAGTATTTT.

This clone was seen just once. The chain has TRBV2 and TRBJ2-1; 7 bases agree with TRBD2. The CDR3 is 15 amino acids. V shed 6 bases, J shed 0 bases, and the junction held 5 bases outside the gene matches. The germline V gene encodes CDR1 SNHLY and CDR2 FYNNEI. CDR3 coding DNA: TGTGCCAGCAGCGGCGGACTAGTCTCCTACAATGAGCAGTTCTTC. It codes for CASSGGLVSYNEQFF. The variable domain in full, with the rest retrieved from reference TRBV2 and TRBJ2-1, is EPEVTQTPSHQVTQMGQEVILRCVPISNHLYFYWYRQILGQKVEFLVSFYNNEISEKSEIFDDQFSVERPDGSNFTLKIRSTKLEDSAMYFCASSGGLVSYNEQFFGPGTRLTVL.

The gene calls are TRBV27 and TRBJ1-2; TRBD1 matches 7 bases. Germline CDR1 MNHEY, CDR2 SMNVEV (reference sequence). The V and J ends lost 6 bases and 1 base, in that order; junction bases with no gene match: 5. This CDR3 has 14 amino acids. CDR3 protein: CASRPGQSNYGYTF. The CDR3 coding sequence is TGTGCCAGCAGACCGGGACAGAGTAACTATGGCTACACCTTC.

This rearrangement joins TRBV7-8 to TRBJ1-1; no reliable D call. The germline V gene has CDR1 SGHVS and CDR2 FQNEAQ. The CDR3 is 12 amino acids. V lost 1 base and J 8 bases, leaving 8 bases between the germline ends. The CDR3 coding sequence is TGTGCCAGCAGCTTAGACCCACCCGAAGCTTTCTTT. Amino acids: CASSLDPPEAFF. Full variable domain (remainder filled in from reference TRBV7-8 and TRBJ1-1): GAGVSQSPRYKVAKRGQDVALRCDPISGHVSLFWYQQALGQGPEFLTYFQNEAQLDKSGLPSDRFFAERPEGSVSTLKIQRTQQEDSAVYLCASSLDPPEAFFGQGTRLTVV.

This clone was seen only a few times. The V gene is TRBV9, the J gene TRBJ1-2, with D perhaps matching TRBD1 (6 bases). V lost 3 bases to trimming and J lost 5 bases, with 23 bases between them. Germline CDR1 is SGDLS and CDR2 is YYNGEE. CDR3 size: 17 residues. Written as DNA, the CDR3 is TGTGCCAGCAGCGGGGGTCCAGGGGACGGAGGGAAGTATGGCTACACCTTC. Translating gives CASSGGPGDGGKYGYTF. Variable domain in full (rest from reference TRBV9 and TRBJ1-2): DSGVTQTPKHLITATGQRVTLRCSPRSGDLSVYWYQQSLDQGLQFLIQYYNGEERAKGNILERFSAQQFPDLHSELNLSSLELGDSALYFCASSGGPGDGGKYGYTFGSGTRLTVV.

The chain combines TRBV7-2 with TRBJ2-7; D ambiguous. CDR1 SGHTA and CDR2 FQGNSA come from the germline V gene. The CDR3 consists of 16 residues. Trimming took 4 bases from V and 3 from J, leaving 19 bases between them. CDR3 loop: CASSSVRDGLHYEQYF. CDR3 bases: TGTGCCAGCAGCTCAGTACGAGACGGTCTGCACTACGAGCAGTACTTC.

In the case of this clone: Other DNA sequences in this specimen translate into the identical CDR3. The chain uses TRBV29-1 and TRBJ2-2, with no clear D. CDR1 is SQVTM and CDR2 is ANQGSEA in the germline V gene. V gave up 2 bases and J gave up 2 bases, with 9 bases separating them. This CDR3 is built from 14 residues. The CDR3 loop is CSVEPRLNTGELFF. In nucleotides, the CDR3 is TGCAGCGTTGAACCCCGACTTAACACCGGGGAGCTGTTTTTT.

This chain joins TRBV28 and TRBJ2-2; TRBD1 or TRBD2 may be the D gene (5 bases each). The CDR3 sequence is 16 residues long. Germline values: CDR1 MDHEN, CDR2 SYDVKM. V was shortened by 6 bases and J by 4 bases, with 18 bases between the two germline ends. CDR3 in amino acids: CASRHRRGESTGELFF. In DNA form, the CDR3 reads TGTGCCAGCAGACACAGGAGAGGGGAAAGCACCGGGGAGCTGTTTTTT.